This entry concerns a single T cell receptor (beta chain). This could be a read error, since a much larger clone is one nucleotide away. This specimen comes from a study of control samples from healthy donors and cancer patients. The CDR3 covers 13 residues. Deletions cut 5 bases from V and 0 bases from J, with 2 bases between. Repertoires were generated with immunoSEQ multiplex PCR, while TCRdb's copy carries only in-frame clones and drops some. The table has 100,000 to 150,000 clones, roughly 90% seen once. The chain links TRBV12-3 or TRBV12-4 to TRBJ2-6; D remains unclear. The sample taken for sequencing was blood. The sequence came from a man between 18 and 29 years old in good health. As DNA, the CDR3 is TGTGCCAGCAGTATCTCTGGGGCCAACGTCCTGACTTTC. Translated, it gives CASSISGANVLTF.